The 13 T cell receptor beta chains listed next were all sequenced from one sample in a study of cytomegalovirus exposure and HLA in healthy donors. PCR employed 60 Vbeta and 13 Jbeta primers. Assay: immunoSEQ multiplex PCR; the TCRdb copy retains only in-frame clones and omits some. The table has 99,000 or so clones, about 80% seen once; the top ten hold under 2%. The sample consisted of PBMCs. The source of these receptors is a woman in her forties in good health and CMV-seronegative.

The chain carries TRBV27 and TRBJ2-3, with TRBD2 matching over 9 bases. Trimming removed 6 bases from V and 3 bases from J; junction bases left unmatched: 13. The germline V gene encodes CDR1 MNHEY and CDR2 SMNVEV (reference sequence). This CDR3 comprises 17 residues. The CDR3 nucleotides read TGTGCCAGCAGGCCCGGGACTAGCACATTTTGGACAGATACGCAGTATTTT. Translated: CASRPGTSTFWTDTQYF.

This chain links TRBV28 with TRBJ2-6, with TRBD1 matching 12 bases. This CDR3 contains 18 residues. CDR1 is MDHEN, CDR2 SYDVKM, per germline. J lost 2 bases, V lost 5 bases, and 7 bases had no gene match. DNA for the CDR3: TGTGCCAGCAGTACGCCGGGACAGGGGGCGCCTGGGGCCAACGTCCTGACTTTC. Protein: CASSTPGQGAPGANVLTF.

The rearrangement links TRBV28 to TRBJ2-1; TRBD2 is a possible D gene (5 bases). Per germline, CDR1 MDHEN and CDR2 SYDVKM. V lost 1 base to trimming and J lost 4 bases, with 14 bases between them. This CDR3 is 16 amino acids long. CDR3 sequence: CASSLYPRRGYNEQFF. The DNA of the CDR3 is TGTGCCAGCAGTTTATATCCGCGGAGAGGGTACAATGAGCAGTTCTTC.

On this clone itself: Other DNA sequences in this sample translate to the same CDR3. CDR3 amino acids: CASSPTGYGYTF. As DNA, the CDR3 is TGTGCCAGCAGCCCTACAGGCTATGGCTACACCTTC. J is TRBJ1-2 and V is TRBV7-9, with D possibly TRBD1 on 5 matching bases. V lost 5 bases and J 4 bases, leaving 8 bases between the germline ends. Germline V lookup: CDR1 SEHNR, CDR2 FQNEAQ (reference sequence). The CDR3 has 12 amino acids.

This chain joins TRBV7-8 and TRBJ2-1; D unclear. This CDR3 has 12 residues. The germline CDR1 and CDR2 sequences are SGHVS and FQNEAQ. Trimming took 6 bases from V and 9 from J, leaving 12 bases between them. CDR3 nucleotides: TGTGCCAGCAGTACTAAATTCAGTGAGCAGTTCTTC. This gives the protein CASSTKFSEQFF.

This clone turned up a few times. This rearrangement joins TRBV5-6 to TRBJ2-5; no firm D call. CDR1 SGHDT and CDR2 YYEEEE come from the germline V gene. CDR3 size: 11 residues. Trimming took 3 bases from V and 5 from J, leaving 5 bases between them. CDR3 in DNA: TGTGCCAGCAGCTACCGGGAGACCCAGTACTTC. Translated, it gives CASSYRETQYF.

The chain employs TRBV5-1 and TRBJ2-1, with D perhaps matching TRBD2 (6 bases). The V end was cut by 1 base, the J end by 4 bases, with 9 bases between. The germline V gene encodes CDR1 SGHRS and CDR2 YFSETQ. The CDR3 has 14 residues. For the CDR3, the DNA is TGCGCCAGCAGCTTGAGGGAGGCTTACAATGAGCAGTTCTTC. This encodes CASSLREAYNEQFF.

The chain uses TRBV15 and TRBJ2-1; TRBD2 agrees at 11 bases. The length of the CDR3 is 16 residues. The ends lost 5 bases at V and 2 bases at J; junction bases unmatched: 5. Germline CDR1 and CDR2: LNHNV and YYDKDF (reference sequence). In DNA form, the CDR3 reads TGTGCCACCAGCTTTAGCGGGAGGGCGGCCTACAATGAGCAGTTCTTC. Translating gives CATSFSGRAAYNEQFF.

This chain connects TRBV5-4 to TRBJ2-3; 7 positions match TRBD2. The germline gives CDR1 SGHNT, CDR2 YYREEE (reference sequence). V lost 1 base to trimming and J lost 1 base; unmatched junction nucleotides: 6. The CDR3 length is 16 residues. CDR3 protein: CASSLKVAGGTDTQYF. In nucleotides, the CDR3 is TGTGCCAGCAGCTTGAAGGTAGCGGGTGGCACAGATACGCAGTATTTT.

The V and J genes are TRBV11-2 and TRBJ1-2, with D hard to call. CDR1 SGHAT and CDR2 FQNNGV come from the germline V gene. V lost 1 base and J lost 6, with 15 bases in between. The CDR3 totals 15 residues. CDR3 bases: TGTGCCAGCAGCTTAGTGCGCTCTATAGGAGATGGCTACACCTTC. It is translated as CASSLVRSIGDGYTF.

V usage is TRBV27 and J usage is TRBJ1-5; no clear D gene. Germline assignment: CDR1 MNHEY and CDR2 SMNVEV (reference sequence). This CDR3 has 13 amino acids. Trimming removed 0 bases at V and 7 bases at J, with 7 bases between. In DNA form, the CDR3 reads TGTGCCAGCAGTTTATCGGTGCGACAGCCCCAGCATTTT. It specifies CASSLSVRQPQHF.

The chain is built from TRBV7-2 and TRBJ2-5; D may be TRBD2 (6 bases). The CDR3 runs to 15 residues. The V gene lost 5 bases and the J gene lost 1 base, with 14 bases spanning the gap. CDR1 is SGHTA, CDR2 FQGNSA, per germline. The CDR3 is CASSPAGLAQETQYF. CDR3 DNA sequence: TGTGCCAGCAGCCCCGCGGGACTGGCCCAAGAGACCCAGTACTTC.

This clone was recorded a few times. V gene TRBV7-9 combines with J gene TRBJ2-2; weak D call: TRBD1 (6 bases). The V end was cut by 4 bases, the J end by 4 bases, with 13 bases between. CDR1 is SEHNR and CDR2 is FQNEAQ in the germline V gene (reference sequence). This CDR3 is 15 amino acids long. The CDR3 bases are TGTGCCAGCAGCTCCACCCCAGGGGCCACCGGGGAGCTGTTTTTT. Its protein is CASSSTPGATGELFF.